The clone carrying this TCR beta chain was detected only once. Its target is not known. This sample's TCRbeta library carried unique molecular identifier barcodes. TCRdb used MiXCR to reprocess the PCR reads, holding one entry per CDR3 protein. The table shows about 580,000 distinct CDR3 sequences, with roughly 30% occurring only once. The sample comes from a study of T-cell reconstitution after alpha-beta-depleted transplantation in children. Trimming removed 4 bases from V and 6 bases from J, with 16 bases in between. Germline CDR1 is MNHNS and CDR2 is SASEGT. The CDR3 length is 15 residues. Study-wide results and limits: Expanded graft clones numbering several hundred reportedly gave rise to alpha-beta T cells about two months after transplant. A year post-transplant, T-cell counts and diversity derived mostly from newly produced T cells.

This specimen consisted of PBMCs, obtained before TCRalphabeta/CD19-depleted stem cell transplant. The chain links TRBV6-1 to TRBJ2-1; possible D gene TRBD1, 5 bases. This TCR was recovered from a boy under two years old with Wiskott-Aldrich syndrome, due to receive a stem cell transplant. In DNA form, the CDR3 reads TGTGCCAGCAGTGTGACAGCTAGTTCCCTCAATGAGCAGTTCTTC. It encodes CASSVTASSLNEQFF.